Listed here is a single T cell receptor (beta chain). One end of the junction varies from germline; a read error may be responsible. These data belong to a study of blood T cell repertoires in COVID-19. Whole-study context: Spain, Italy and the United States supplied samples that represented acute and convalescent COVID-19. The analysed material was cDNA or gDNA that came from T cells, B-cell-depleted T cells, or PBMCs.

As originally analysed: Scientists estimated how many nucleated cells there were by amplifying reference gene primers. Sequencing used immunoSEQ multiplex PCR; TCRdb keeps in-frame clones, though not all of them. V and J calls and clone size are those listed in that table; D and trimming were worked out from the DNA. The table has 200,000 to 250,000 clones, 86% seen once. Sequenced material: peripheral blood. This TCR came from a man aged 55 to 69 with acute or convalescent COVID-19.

The CDR3 here is CANSPDGGGTQYF. The CDR3 nucleotides are TGTGCCAACAGCCCTGACGGGGGAGGTACGCAGTATTTT. The genes are TRBV14 and TRBJ2-3; possible D gene TRBD2, 6 bases. The CDR3 totals 13 residues. The germline CDR1 and CDR2 sequences are SGHDN and FVKESK.